This T cell receptor beta chain was sequenced in a study of cytomegalovirus exposure and HLA in healthy donors. Study context: According to later analysis, the same platform produced the roughly 110 validation and over 600 first-cohort repertoires. Study-wide results and limits: Diagnosis of cytomegalovirus status made by the classifier reportedly showed high specificity and sensitivity. Listed as cytomegalovirus-associated were over 150 TCR beta chains.

A remark on this clone: The target antigen is unknown.

Repertoires were generated with immunoSEQ multiplex PCR, while TCRdb's copy carries only in-frame clones and drops some. The sample holds some 330,000 clones, 86% seen once. Germline-derived CDR1 and CDR2 are SNHLY and FYNNEI. V was clipped by 5 bases and J by 7 bases, with 11 bases between them. This CDR3 is 12 amino acids long. The chain uses TRBV2 and TRBJ1-1; D gene unclear. This TCR derives from a woman aged 18-29 years in good health and CMV-seronegative. What was sequenced was PBMCs. CDR3 coding DNA: TGTGCCAGCAGTAGCGGGAAGGGTGAAGCTTTCTTT. Protein product: CASSSGKGEAFF.